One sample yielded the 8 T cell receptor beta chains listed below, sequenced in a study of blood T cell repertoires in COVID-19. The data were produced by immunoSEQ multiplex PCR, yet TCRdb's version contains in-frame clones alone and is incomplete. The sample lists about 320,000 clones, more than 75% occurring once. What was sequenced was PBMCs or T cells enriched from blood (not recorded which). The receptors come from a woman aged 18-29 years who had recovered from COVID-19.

Here the CDR3 reads CASSEKLQGPQETQYF. CDR3 DNA: TGTGCCAGCAGTGAAAAACTGCAGGGTCCGCAAGAGACCCAGTACTTC. The rearrangement joins TRBV2 to TRBJ2-5; D is possibly TRBD1 (5 bases). This CDR3 spans 16 amino acids. Trimming stripped 2 bases from V and 2 bases from J, with 15 bases between. Germline V gives CDR1 SNHLY, CDR2 FYNNEI. The full variable domain, in which reference TRBV2 and TRBJ2-5 provide the parts outside the CDR3, is EPEVTQTPSHQVTQMGQEVILRCVPISNHLYFYWYRQILGQKVEFLVSFYNNEISEKSEIFDDQFSVERPDGSNFTLKIRSTKLEDSAMYFCASSEKLQGPQETQYFGPGTRLLVL.

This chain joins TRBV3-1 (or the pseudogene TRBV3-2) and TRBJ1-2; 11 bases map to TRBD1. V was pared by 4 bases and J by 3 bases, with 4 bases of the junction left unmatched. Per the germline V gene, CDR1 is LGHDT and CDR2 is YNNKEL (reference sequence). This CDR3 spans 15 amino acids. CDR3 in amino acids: CASSRGTGGDYGYTF. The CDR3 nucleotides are TGTGCCAGCAGCCGGGGGACAGGGGGAGACTATGGCTACACCTTC.

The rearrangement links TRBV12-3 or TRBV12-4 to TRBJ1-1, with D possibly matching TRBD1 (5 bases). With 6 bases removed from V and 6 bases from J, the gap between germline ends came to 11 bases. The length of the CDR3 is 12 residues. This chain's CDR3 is CASSGGVAEAFF. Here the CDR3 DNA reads TGTGCCAGCAGCGGGGGGGTTGCTGAAGCTTTCTTT.

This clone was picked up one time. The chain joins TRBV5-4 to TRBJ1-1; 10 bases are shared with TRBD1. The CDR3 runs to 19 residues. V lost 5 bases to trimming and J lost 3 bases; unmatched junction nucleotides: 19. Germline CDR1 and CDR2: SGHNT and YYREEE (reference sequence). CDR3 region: CASSITRRDRGRGDTEAFF. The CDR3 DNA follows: TGTGCCAGCAGTATCACCCGCCGGGACAGGGGACGTGGGGACACTGAAGCTTTCTTT.

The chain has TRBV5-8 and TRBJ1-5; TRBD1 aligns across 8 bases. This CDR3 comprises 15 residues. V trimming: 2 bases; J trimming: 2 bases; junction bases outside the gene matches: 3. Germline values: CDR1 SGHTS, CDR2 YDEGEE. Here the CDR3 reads CASSLQGGGNQPQHF. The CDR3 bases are TGTGCCAGCAGCTTACAGGGGGGCGGCAATCAGCCCCAGCATTTT.

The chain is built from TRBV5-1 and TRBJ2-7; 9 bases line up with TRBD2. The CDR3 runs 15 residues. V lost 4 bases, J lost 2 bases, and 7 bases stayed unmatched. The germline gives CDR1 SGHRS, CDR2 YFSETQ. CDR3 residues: CASSVSSGTPYEQYF. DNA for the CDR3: TGCGCCAGCAGCGTCTCTAGCGGGACTCCCTACGAGCAGTACTTC.

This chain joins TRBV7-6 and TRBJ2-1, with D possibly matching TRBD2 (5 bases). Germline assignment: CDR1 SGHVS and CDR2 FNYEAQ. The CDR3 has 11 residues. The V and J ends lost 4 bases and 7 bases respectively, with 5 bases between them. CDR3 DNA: TGTGCCAGCAGCTCGGGGAATGAGCAGTTCTTC. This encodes CASSSGNEQFF.

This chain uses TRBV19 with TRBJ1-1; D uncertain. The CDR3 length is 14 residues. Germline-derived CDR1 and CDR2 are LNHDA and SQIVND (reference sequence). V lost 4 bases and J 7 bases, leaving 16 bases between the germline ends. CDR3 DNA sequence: TGTGCCAGTAGTACCTACAGTAAGGTTGTTGAAGCTTTCTTT. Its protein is CASSTYSKVVEAFF.